This T cell receptor beta chain is drawn from a study of blood T cell repertoires in COVID-19. Per the original methods: Estimation of nucleated cell counts was performed using reference gene primer amplification. The repertoire was sequenced with immunoSEQ multiplex PCR; TCRdb's copy has only in-frame clones and lacks some. That table gives V, J and clone size, and the DNA gave D and trimming. The sample holds roughly 180,000 clones, roughly 83% seen once. Living in under 30 US areas, the participants were between roughly 18 and 89 years of age. Cohort allocation depended upon clinical history that participants reported. A word on this clone: Other DNA sequences of this sample code for an identical CDR3.

Trimming stripped 2 bases from V and 8 bases from J, with 6 bases between. The CDR3 length is 11 residues. Germline V CDR1 and CDR2: ENHRY, SYGVKD. This receptor was identified in an older woman who had recovered from COVID-19. Input material: PBMCs or T cells enriched from blood (not recorded which). V gene TRBV10-3 combines with J gene TRBJ1-2; D uncertain. The CDR3 DNA is TGTGCCATCAGTGAGGCGGGGGGCTACACCTTC. It yields the protein CAISEAGGYTF.